The rows below give T cell receptor beta chains drawn from one sample of a study of cytomegalovirus exposure and HLA in healthy donors. The assay was immunoSEQ multiplex PCR, and TCRdb's table has in-frame clones only and misses some. The sample holds approximately 140,000 clones, about four fifths seen once. The sequencing sample was made of PBMCs. The receptor set was obtained from a woman aged 40 to 50 in good health and CMV-seronegative. The CDR3 runs from the conserved cysteine through the conserved F or W. The order of the fields is CDR3 DNA, CDR3 protein, clone size, D gene, J gene, V gene. A D gene is named only where the DNA matches it firmly. Only some rows state a clone size, as once, few, many or a class for expanded clones.

TGCGCCAGCAGCTTTGGGGAGGGACCCCGAGGCGCTGAAGCTTTCTTT	CASSFGEGPRGAEAFF	.	.	TRBJ1-1	TRBV5-1
TGTGCCGGACGACAGGTTCCTCACAATGAGCAGTTCTTC	CAGRQVPHNEQFF	.	.	TRBJ2-1	TRBV2
TGTGCCAGCAGTCAGTTAAGCTACGAGCAGTACTTC	CASSQLSYEQYF	.	.	TRBJ2-7	TRBV6-1
TGTGCCATCAGTGAGAGGTGGAGTGAAAAACTGTTTTTT	CAISERWSEKLFF	.	.	TRBJ1-4	TRBV10-3
TGTGCCAGCAGGGGACAGCATAGCAATCAGCCCCAGCATTTT	CASRGQHSNQPQHF	.	TRBD1	TRBJ1-5	TRBV27
TGTGCCAGTTCAACCGGGACAGGGATCGAAAAACTGTTTTTT	CASSTGTGIEKLFF	.	TRBD1	TRBJ1-4	TRBV19
TGTGCCAGCAGCTTGGTGCGGGGGGGAACCTACAATGAGCAGTTCTTC	CASSLVRGGTYNEQFF	.	TRBD2	TRBJ2-1	TRBV5-4
TGTGCCACCAGCAGATGGGACCTGGCGGGGGAAGAGACCCAGTACTTC	CATSRWDLAGEETQYF	.	TRBD2	TRBJ2-5	TRBV15
TGTGCCAGCAGTTCTGAGGTCGGTGAGTTCTTC	CASSSEVGEFF	.	.	TRBJ2-1	TRBV2
TGTGCCAGCAGCCCTGACGGGCTAGCGGGGACTGAGCAGTTCTTC	CASSPDGLAGTEQFF	.	TRBD2	TRBJ2-1	TRBV28
TGTGCCAGTAGTCTTGGACAGGGCAACACTGAAGCTTTCTTT	CASSLGQGNTEAFF	.	TRBD1	TRBJ1-1	TRBV19
TGTGCCACCAGCAGGGGACAAGATACGCAGTATTTT	CATSRGQDTQYF	once	.	TRBJ2-3	TRBV15
TGTGCCAGCAGCGGAGGGGGAGGGGGAGAGACCCAGTACTTC	CASSGGGGGETQYF	.	.	TRBJ2-5	TRBV9
TGCGCCAGCAGAGGGGATCCGGGACAGGTAACTGGGGCCAACGTCCTGACTTTC	CASRGDPGQVTGANVLTF	few	TRBD1	TRBJ2-6	TRBV4-1
TGTGCCAGTAGTATGCTCGGACAGGGCTCCTATAATTCACCCCTCCACTTT	CASSMLGQGSYNSPLHF	few	TRBD1	TRBJ1-6	TRBV19
TGCAGCGTGGATGGGGACACTAACACCGGGGAGCTGTTTTTT	CSVDGDTNTGELFF	.	.	TRBJ2-2	TRBV29-1